Listed below are T cell receptor beta chains from one sample, sequenced in a study of T cell repertoires in cytomegalovirus infection. TCRdb passed the reads through MiXCR, listing each CDR3 protein once. The profile shows under 200,000 distinct CDR3 sequences, about a tenth of them singletons. Sequenced sample: PBMCs. The receptors were sampled from a human donor in good health (CMV status not recorded). Some clones in this sample may be carry-over from other donors' samples. The CDR3 runs from the conserved cysteine through the conserved F or W. D genes are given only for firm matches. Where a row states a size, it is once, few, many or the class of an expanded clone; other rows omit it.

clone_size: many; d_call: TRBD1; j_call: TRBJ2-4; v_call: TRBV3-1; cdr3_nt: TGTGCCAGCAGCCAGGGACAGGGGATCAAAGCCAAAAACATTCAGTACTTC; cdr3_aa: CASSQGQGIKAKNIQYF
clone_size: many; d_call: .; j_call: TRBJ2-7; v_call: TRBV7-9; cdr3_nt: TGTGCCAGCAGCTTAGTGGGCAGTACCTACGAGCAGTACTTC; cdr3_aa: CASSLVGSTYEQYF
clone_size: .; d_call: .; j_call: TRBJ2-7; v_call: TRBV5-6; cdr3_nt: TGTGCCAGCAGCTTGGGACAGGCCGAACAGTACTTC; cdr3_aa: CASSLGQAEQYF
clone_size: few; d_call: .; j_call: TRBJ2-5; v_call: TRBV6-6; cdr3_nt: TGTGCCAGCAGTTATTACGGGAGTGGGGAGACCCAGTACTTC; cdr3_aa: CASSYYGSGETQYF
clone_size: many; d_call: TRBD1; j_call: TRBJ2-7; v_call: TRBV7-8; cdr3_nt: TGTGCCAGCAGCAACGTGGGGACAGGGGGCAACGAGCAGTACTTC; cdr3_aa: CASSNVGTGGNEQYF
clone_size: many; d_call: .; j_call: TRBJ2-7; v_call: TRBV6-2/TRBV6-3; cdr3_nt: TGTGCCAGCAGACCCCCCGGGACTTCCTACGAGCAGTACTTC; cdr3_aa: CASRPPGTSYEQYF
clone_size: .; d_call: .; j_call: TRBJ1-3; v_call: TRBV7-6; cdr3_nt: TGTGCCAGCAGCCCACAGGGAGCTGGAAACACCAAATACTTT; cdr3_aa: CASSPQGAGNTKYF
clone_size: .; d_call: TRBD1; j_call: TRBJ2-3; v_call: TRBV5-1; cdr3_nt: TGCGCCAGCAGCAACCGACAGGGTGGGGCAGATACGCAGTATTTT; cdr3_aa: CASSNRQGGADTQYF
clone_size: .; d_call: TRBD1; j_call: TRBJ2-1; v_call: TRBV29-1; cdr3_nt: TGCAGCGCTATAACAGGGGTTAATGAGCAGTTCTTC; cdr3_aa: CSAITGVNEQFF
clone_size: few; d_call: TRBD2; j_call: TRBJ2-7; v_call: TRBV7-2; cdr3_nt: TGTGCCAGCAGCTCATACCTAACTAGCGGCTACGAGCAGTACTTC; cdr3_aa: CASSSYLTSGYEQYF
clone_size: .; d_call: .; j_call: TRBJ1-1; v_call: TRBV4-1; cdr3_nt: TGTGCCAGCAGCCAAGACCAGCTCGTCTTGAACACTGAAGCTTTCTTT; cdr3_aa: CASSQDQLVLNTEAFF
clone_size: many; d_call: .; j_call: TRBJ1-2; v_call: TRBV20-1; cdr3_nt: TGCAGTGCTAGAGATATGGCCAGGAGCGCGAAGGGCTATGGCTACACCTTC; cdr3_aa: CSARDMARSAKGYGYTF
clone_size: few; d_call: .; j_call: TRBJ2-1; v_call: TRBV7-6; cdr3_nt: TGTGCCAGCACCAGAATGGTAGGCCAGACTTCGGAAGAGCAGTTCTTC; cdr3_aa: CASTRMVGQTSEEQFF
clone_size: many; d_call: .; j_call: TRBJ1-6; v_call: TRBV11-2; cdr3_nt: TGTGCCAGCAGCTTAGACGTCTTACGGAGCCGCTCCTATAATTCACCCCTCCACTTT; cdr3_aa: CASSLDVLRSRSYNSPLHF
clone_size: few; d_call: .; j_call: TRBJ1-2; v_call: TRBV7-4; cdr3_nt: TGTGCCAGCAGCTCATCCGGGACCCAGGGCTACACCTTC; cdr3_aa: CASSSSGTQGYTF
clone_size: few; d_call: .; j_call: TRBJ1-2; v_call: TRBV30; cdr3_nt: TGTGCCTGGAGTGCCGATCGGGACTACACCTTC; cdr3_aa: CAWSADRDYTF
clone_size: many; d_call: TRBD2; j_call: TRBJ2-3; v_call: TRBV7-2; cdr3_nt: TGTGCCAGCAGCTTTAGTTTGAAACTAGCGGGGGCCGCTCGAAGCACAGATACGCAGTATTTT; cdr3_aa: CASSFSLKLAGAARSTDTQYF